This T cell receptor (beta chain) was profiled in a study of lymphopenia after photon versus proton radiotherapy. The CDR3 is made up of 15 amino acids. Germline-derived CDR1 and CDR2 are MNHEY and SVGAGI. V was shortened by 5 bases and J by 4 bases, with 15 bases between the two germline ends. This table comes from immunoSEQ multiplex PCR, and its TCRdb copy is limited to in-frame clones, with some not included. This table holds roughly 5,100 clones, 88% found once. A word on this clone: Its target is unknown.

Broader study findings: In patients who died, overall survival fell as post-nadir TCR diversity dropped more.

The clonotype originates from a young man with gastric cancer. The chain uses TRBV6-5 and TRBJ2-1; D gene ambiguous. The input for sequencing was peripheral blood, taken from a patient treated with photon-based radiotherapy. CDR3 nucleotides: TGTGCCAGCAGTAGTATGTCTGGACCATACAATGAGCAGTTCTTC. Its protein is CASSSMSGPYNEQFF.